This is a list of T cell receptor beta chains from one sample in a study of T cell repertoires in cytomegalovirus infection. Each CDR3 protein is one row after TCRdb ran MiXCR on the reads. The repertoire holds roughly 340,000 distinct CDR3 sequences, around 29% seen once, with 20% in the top ten. The antigens these receptors bind are not known. The input for sequencing was cultured PBMCs, taken from culture after CMV antigen stimulation. All receptors come from a human donor in good health (CMV status not recorded). Some clones in this sample may be carry-over from other donors' samples. Both conserved end residues are part of each CDR3. D genes are given only for firm matches. Size is omitted from some rows. Given values are once, few, many or a class for expanded clones.

length,J,V,D,size,CDR3,DNA
15,TRBJ2-6,TRBV7-8,-,many,CASSLALPGANVLTF,TGTGCCAGCAGCTTAGCCCTCCCTGGGGCCAACGTCCTGACTTTC
15,TRBJ1-2,TRBV6-5,-,-,CASSLTGTLNYGYTF,TGTGCCAGCAGTCTTACCGGGACCCTGAACTATGGCTACACCTTC
13,TRBJ2-7,TRBV7-8,TRBD1,many,CASSLRGQGEQYF,TGTGCCAGCAGCTTGCGGGGACAGGGAGAGCAGTACTTC
17,TRBJ2-3,TRBV7-8,TRBD2,-,CASSFSASGTRGDTQYF,TGTGCCAGCAGCTTCTCGGCTAGCGGGACTCGGGGAGATACGCAGTATTTT
17,TRBJ2-1,TRBV9,-,many,CASSVAPEGRGYNEQFF,TGTGCCAGCAGCGTAGCCCCGGAAGGGCGGGGATACAATGAGCAGTTCTTC
13,TRBJ1-5,TRBV7-2,-,few,CASSQESNQSQHF,TGTGCCAGCAGCCAGGAAAGCAATCAGTCCCAGCATTTT
14,TRBJ2-5,TRBV7-2,-,few,CASSLRTWGETQYF,TGTGCCAGCAGCTTAAGGACTTGGGGCGAGACCCAGTACTTC
15,TRBJ1-4,TRBV7-3,-,-,CASSLRGLSEEKLFF,TGTGCCAGCAGCTTACGGGGGTTATCGGAAGAAAAACTGTTTTTT
15,TRBJ2-7,TRBV28,-,few,CASRKERDFNYEQYF,TGTGCCAGCAGGAAAGAACGGGATTTTAACTACGAGCAGTACTTC
15,TRBJ2-2,TRBV6-6,TRBD2,few,CASSFGGGNTGELFF,TGTGCCAGCAGTTTTGGCGGGGGGAACACCGGGGAGCTGTTTTTT
16,TRBJ2-5,TRBV20-1,TRBD2,-,CSAIEGLAAGQETQYF,TGCAGTGCTATAGAGGGACTAGCAGCGGGCCAAGAGACCCAGTACTTC
16,TRBJ2-3,TRBV7-4,-,-,CASSRGTASSTDTQYF,TGTGCCAGCAGCAGAGGGACTGCCTCTAGCACAGATACGCAGTATTTT
15,TRBJ2-1,TRBV20-1,TRBD2,-,CSGSGLAEGGGEQFF,TGCAGTGGGTCGGGACTAGCGGAGGGGGGAGGTGAGCAGTTCTTC
16,TRBJ2-2,TRBV7-2,TRBD2,-,CASSPSGRGGTGELFF,TGTGCCAGCAGCCCGAGCGGGAGAGGCGGCACCGGGGAGCTGTTTTTT
16,TRBJ2-7,TRBV7-8,-,few,CASSTYNLGPLNEQYF,TGTGCCAGCAGCACGTACAACTTGGGTCCCTTGAACGAGCAGTACTTC
14,TRBJ1-1,TRBV15,-,-,CATSREPENTEAFF,TGTGCCACCAGCAGAGAACCAGAGAACACTGAAGCTTTCTTT
15,TRBJ2-1,TRBV7-2,TRBD2,many,CASSSLAGGYNEQFF,TGTGCCAGCAGCTCTTTAGCGGGAGGGTACAATGAGCAGTTCTTC
14,TRBJ1-1,TRBV3-1,-,-,CASSQGTMNTEAFF,TGTGCCAGCAGCCAAGGGACAATGAACACTGAAGCTTTCTTT
11,TRBJ1-1,TRBV28,-,-,CASSSAYEAFF,TGTGCCAGCAGTTCCGCTTATGAAGCTTTCTTT
14,TRBJ1-1,TRBV7-4,-,few,CASSHRQRQREAFF,TGTGCCAGCAGCCATAGACAGCGCCAAAGGGAAGCTTTCTTT
15,TRBJ1-3,TRBV20-1,-,few,CSARRGGGSGNTIYF,TGCAGTGCTAGGAGGGGAGGGGGCTCTGGAAACACCATATATTTT
18,TRBJ2-6,TRBV29-1,-,-,CSVEFRGPSSSGANVLTF,TGCAGCGTTGAATTTCGGGGACCGTCCTCCTCTGGGGCCAACGTCCTGACTTTC
19,TRBJ1-1,TRBV19,-,-,CASRRTANPFEQMNTEAFF,TGTGCCAGTAGAAGGACAGCCAATCCTTTCGAGCAGATGAACACTGAAGCTTTCTTT
15,TRBJ1-3,TRBV9,TRBD1,-,CASSPRTGGGNTIYF,TGTGCCAGCAGCCCCCGGACAGGGGGTGGAAACACCATATATTTT
14,TRBJ2-4,TRBV7-2,TRBD1,-,CASSLTGGKNIQYF,TGTGCCAGCAGCTTAACAGGGGGCAAAAACATTCAGTACTTC
15,TRBJ2-7,TRBV18,TRBD2,-,CASSPPTSGINEQYF,TGTGCCAGCTCACCACCAACTAGCGGGATCAACGAGCAGTACTTC
14,TRBJ2-7,TRBV7-8,-,-,CASSPQGINYEQYF,TGTGCCAGCTCGCCCCAAGGGATTAACTACGAGCAGTACTTC
15,TRBJ2-7,TRBV3-1,-,-,CASSQDGQGPYEQYF,TGTGCCAGCAGCCAAGATGGGCAGGGTCCCTACGAGCAGTACTTC
15,TRBJ1-5,TRBV10-3,-,-,CAISDDTSANQPQHF,TGTGCCATCAGTGATGATACGTCAGCTAATCAGCCCCAGCATTTT
14,TRBJ1-1,TRBV5-3,-,-,CASSLRDMNTEAFF,TGTGCCAGCAGCTTGAGGGACATGAACACTGAAGCTTTCTTT
14,TRBJ2-3,TRBV28,-,-,CASSSADPGDTQYF,TGTGCCAGCAGTTCGGCGGACCCCGGGGATACGCAGTATTTT